These 25 T cell receptor beta chains were sequenced from one sample in a study of blood T cell repertoires in COVID-19. Measured with immunoSEQ multiplex PCR; TCRdb has only the in-frame clones, and not every one. The data hold 60,000 to 75,000 clones, with about 81% observed a single time. Sequencing was done on a sample of peripheral blood. The receptors shown here come from a human donor in a cohort sampled during active COVID-19.

This chain connects TRBV24-1 to TRBJ2-1, with unresolved D. This CDR3 contains 13 residues. V was pared by 1 base and J by 7 bases, with 7 bases between. The germline V gene has CDR1 KGHDR and CDR2 SFDVKD. The DNA for the CDR3 is TGTGCCACCAGTGATTTCCTTTTTAATGAGCAGTTCTTC. Its protein product is CATSDFLFNEQFF.

This clone was recorded once. The genes are TRBV15 and TRBJ1-4; TRBD1 agrees at 10 bases. The CDR3 length is 16 residues. The V segment lost 5 bases and the J segment 7 bases; nucleotides outside the gene matches: 10. Germline assignment: CDR1 LNHNV and CDR2 YYDKDF (reference sequence). Here the CDR3 reads CATSPMWGQGTEKLFF. CDR3 DNA sequence: TGTGCCACCAGCCCTATGTGGGGACAGGGGACTGAAAAACTGTTTTTT.

This clone was counted between two and nine times. The rearrangement uses TRBV7-2 and TRBJ1-5; 8 bases map to TRBD1. CDR1 and CDR2 (germline): SGHTA, FQGNSA. Losses at the gene ends were 2 bases for V and 8 bases for J; bases not matched to a gene: 5. This CDR3 has 14 amino acids. The chain's CDR3 is CASSLSQGAKPQHF. The CDR3 bases are TGTGCCAGCAGCTTAAGCCAGGGGGCGAAGCCCCAGCATTTT.

The V call is TRBV29-1, the J call TRBJ2-3, with a possible D match to TRBD2 (5 bases). The V gene's germline CDR1 is SQVTM and CDR2 ANQGSEA. The CDR3 contains 12 residues. V lost 6 bases and J lost 4, with 11 bases in between. The CDR3 loop is CSVDSLSDTQYF. The CDR3 region has the DNA TGCAGCGTGGACTCGTTATCAGATACGCAGTATTTT.

The chain uses TRBV7-2 and TRBJ2-7, with 9 bases fitting TRBD1. CDR3 length: 15 amino acids. Trimming removed 5 bases from V and 5 bases from J; junction bases left unmatched: 10. Germline CDR1 and CDR2: SGHTA and FQGNSA. The CDR3 loop is CASSDRSGTGHEQYF. The CDR3 DNA follows: TGTGCCAGCAGCGATCGATCCGGGACAGGGCACGAGCAGTACTTC.

The genes are TRBV18 and TRBJ1-1; D remains ambiguous. Per germline, CDR1 KGHSH and CDR2 LQKENI. The CDR3 spans 13 residues. The V end was cut by 4 bases, the J end by 7 bases, with 13 bases between. The CDR3 loop reads CASSRIEEGEAFF. The CDR3 bases are TGTGCCAGCTCACGTATAGAAGAGGGTGAAGCTTTCTTT.

The rearrangement links TRBV29-1 to TRBJ1-5, with TRBD1 identical over 9 bases. V lost 7 bases and J lost 5; bases outside the gene matches: 6. CDR1 is SQVTM and CDR2 is ANQGSEA in the germline V gene. CDR3 size: 13 residues. The CDR3 bases are TGCAGCGCCGGAACAGGGGGCGATCAGCCCCAGCATTTT. It specifies CSAGTGGDQPQHF.

This clone was seen once. The CDR3 reads CASSPRRAGNTIYF. The CDR3 bases are TGTGCCAGCAGCCCGCGCAGGGCTGGAAACACCATATATTTT. The genes are TRBV3-1 (or the pseudogene TRBV3-2) and TRBJ1-3; the D gene is possibly TRBD1 (5 bases). Germline V gives CDR1 LGHDT, CDR2 YNNKEL (reference sequence). The CDR3 consists of 14 residues. V lost 4 bases, J lost 2 bases, and 9 bases lay in between.

This clone is medium-sized. As DNA, the CDR3 is TGTGCCAGCTCACGGGAACAGGGAAAACTGTTTTTT. Translating gives CASSREQGKLFF. The J gene is TRBJ1-4, the V gene TRBV18; TRBD1 is a possible D gene (6 bases). The germline gives CDR1 KGHSH, CDR2 LQKENI. This CDR3 spans 12 amino acids. The germline V and J ends were trimmed by 4 bases and 10 bases, with 10 bases remaining between them.

This sequence joins TRBV12-3 or TRBV12-4 and TRBJ1-5; D not resolved. CDR3 length equals 13 residues. V was trimmed by 3 bases and J by 6 bases, leaving 9 bases between them. For the CDR3, the DNA is TGTGCCAGCAGTTTGGGTGCGGGTCAGCCCCAGCATTTT. The encoded protein is CASSLGAGQPQHF.

The chain links TRBV2 to TRBJ2-7, with D perhaps matching TRBD2 (5 bases). Germline V gene sequence: CDR1 SNHLY, CDR2 FYNNEI. The CDR3 is 12 residues long. V dropped 5 bases and J dropped 12 bases, with 17 bases sitting between them. CDR3 residues: CASSYGRQEGYF. The CDR3 nucleotides read TGTGCCAGCAGTTACGGACGGCAAGAGGGGTACTTC.

The chain joins TRBV3-1 (or the pseudogene TRBV3-2) to TRBJ2-7, with TRBD2 as a possible D gene (6 bases). CDR1 is LGHDT, CDR2 YNNKEL, per germline (reference sequence). V was clipped by 1 base and J by 1 base, with 14 bases between them. This CDR3 is 16 amino acids long. In DNA, the CDR3 is TGTGCCAGCAGCCAAGCAGGCCGCGGGAAGTCCTACGAGCAGTACTTC. As protein: CASSQAGRGKSYEQYF.

The V call is TRBV28, the J call TRBJ2-6, with 10 nucleotides matching TRBD2. V was pared by 10 bases and J by 0 bases, with 12 bases of the junction left unmatched. This CDR3 region has 18 residues. Germline V gene data show CDR1 as MDHEN and CDR2 as SYDVKM. The CDR3 region has the DNA TGTGCCATCCCAGCGGGGGGGCCCTATTTCTCTGGGGCCAACGTCCTGACTTTC. This translates into CAIPAGGPYFSGANVLTF.

The chain carries TRBV30 and TRBJ1-5; D is ambiguous. Per the germline V gene, CDR1 is GTSNPN and CDR2 is SVGIG (reference sequence). The V end lost 5 bases, the J end lost 3 bases, and 14 bases lay between the germline ends. This CDR3 is 14 amino acids long. CDR3 loop: CAWDSGLSNQPQHF. The CDR3, as DNA: TGTGCCTGGGACTCTGGACTGTCCAATCAGCCCCAGCATTTT.

This clone was picked up one time. CDR3 bases: TGCGCCAGCAGCCAAGAGAGGGCAGGTTCCTACGAGCAGTACTTC. Protein sequence: CASSQERAGSYEQYF. The rearrangement uses TRBV4-3 and TRBJ2-7, with a weak D call TRBD2 (5 bases). Trimming shortened V by 0 bases and J by 1 base, and 10 bases separated the two germline ends. Germline V CDR1 and CDR2: LGHNA, YSLEER. The CDR3 contains 15 residues.

This clone was recorded a few times. CDR3 sequence: CASSRWYSQPQHF. In DNA form, the CDR3 reads TGTGCCAGCAGTCGATGGTATAGTCAGCCCCAGCATTTT. The chain recombines TRBV2 with TRBJ1-5, with unresolved D. Trimming cost V 5 bases and J 6 bases, with 11 bases left between them. The CDR3 consists of 13 residues. Looked up from germline, CDR1 is SNHLY and CDR2 is FYNNEI.

The chain couples TRBV28 to TRBJ2-7, with 8 bases aligning to TRBD1. The CDR3 contains 15 residues. V was clipped by 6 bases and J by 1 base; unmatched bases: 8. Germline V gene sequence: CDR1 MDHEN, CDR2 SYDVKM. The DNA for the CDR3 is TGTGCCAGCAGCCTGCTGTACAGGGGGTCCTACGAGCAGTACTTC. Its protein product is CASSLLYRGSYEQYF.

The chain joins TRBV4-3 to TRBJ2-1; 7 bases fit TRBD2. J was trimmed by 9 bases and V by 5 bases; bases with no gene match: 13. Germline V CDR1 and CDR2: LGHNA, YSLEER. This CDR3 has 15 residues. The CDR3 loop reads CASSYSLAGLSEQFF. Here the CDR3 DNA reads TGCGCCAGCAGCTACAGTTTAGCGGGTCTCTCTGAGCAGTTCTTC.

The chain joins TRBV10-3 to TRBJ2-1, with TRBD1 matching over 7 bases. Germline CDR1 ENHRY, CDR2 SYGVKD. The CDR3 covers 13 residues. The ends lost 10 bases at V and 4 bases at J; junction bases unmatched: 7. CDR3: CATEDRSYNEQFF. The DNA for the CDR3 is TGTGCCACCGAGGACAGGAGTTACAATGAGCAGTTCTTC.

The chain joins TRBV29-1 to TRBJ1-2, with D unclear. V was cut by 4 bases and J by 4 bases, with 16 bases left in between. The germline CDR1 and CDR2 sequences are SQVTM and ANQGSEA. The CDR3 contains 14 residues. CDR3 protein: CSVGSPRSPYGYTF. CDR3 DNA: TGCAGCGTTGGGAGTCCCCGATCCCCCTATGGCTACACCTTC.

This clone occurred once. The J gene is TRBJ2-4, the V gene TRBV29-1; TRBD1 might be the D (5 bases). V was clipped by 4 bases and J by 6 bases, with 13 bases between them. Germline V gene data show CDR1 as SQVTM and CDR2 as ANQGSEA. The CDR3 runs 13 residues. The CDR3 DNA reads TGCAGCGTTGTGTTTGACAGTTCAAACATTCAGTACTTC. Its translation: CSVVFDSSNIQYF.

The V call is TRBV25-1, the J call TRBJ1-1; 7 bases fit TRBD1. The germline V gene has CDR1 MGHDK and CDR2 SYGVNS. The CDR3 totals 15 residues. Trimming took 3 bases from V and 5 from J; bases not matched to a gene: 9. In nucleotides, the CDR3 is TGTGCCAGCAGTGACCCGACAGGGCCCGGGACTGAAGCTTTCTTT. As protein: CASSDPTGPGTEAFF.

The chain couples TRBV5-1 to TRBJ1-1; 7 bases agree with TRBD1. The germline V gene has CDR1 SGHRS and CDR2 YFSETQ. The CDR3 is 14 amino acids. The J segment lost 6 bases and the V segment lost 2 bases, leaving 7 bases of the junction unmatched. As DNA, the CDR3 is TGCGCCAGCAGCTTCACAGGGGCGGACGCTGAAGCTTTCTTT. Its protein product is CASSFTGADAEAFF.

As concerns this clone: The same CDR3 can be traced to other DNA sequences in this sample. This rearrangement joins TRBV9 to TRBJ2-7; a weak D match, TRBD1 (5 bases). Germline loops: CDR1 SGDLS, CDR2 YYNGEE. The CDR3 contains 14 residues. V was trimmed by 0 bases and J by 2 bases, leaving 9 bases between them. The CDR3 DNA sequence: TGTGCCAGCAGCGTAGGGGGCGGAACCTACGAGCAGTACTTC. It translates to CASSVGGGTYEQYF.

The rearrangement links TRBV7-9 to TRBJ2-4, with a weak D call TRBD2 (5 bases). This CDR3 has 16 amino acids. Per germline, CDR1 SEHNR and CDR2 FQNEAQ (reference sequence). V was clipped by 3 bases and J by 0 bases, with 12 bases between them. The CDR3 reads CASSFSSTLAKNIQYF. In DNA form, the CDR3 reads TGTGCCAGCAGCTTCTCTAGCACGCTAGCCAAAAACATTCAGTACTTC.